This TCR beta chain was captured by sequencing in a study of T cells in Graves' hyperthyroidism and ophthalmopathy. Whole-study context: It was at initial diagnosis, before any treatment, that peripheral blood was collected.

A Clinical Activity Score of at least 3, a NOSPECS grade of at least 4 and a duration under 3 months were recorded in the ophthalmopathy patients. The diagnostic basis comprised clinical symptoms, serum thyroxine and TRAb, thyroid ultrasound and orbital computed tomography. The germline V and J ends were trimmed by 2 bases and 5 bases, with 15 bases remaining between them. Germline V gene data show CDR1 as SGDLS and CDR2 as YYNGEE. This CDR3 spans 15 amino acids. RNA transcripts yielded amplified TCR beta CDR3 regions. First-round RT-PCR of the TCR CDR3 relied on the HTBI primer set. TCRdb reanalysed the multiplex PCR reads using MiXCR and keeps one entry per CDR3 protein. The sample contains a few hundred thousand distinct CDR3 sequences, more than 12% of which appear only once.

The specimen sequenced was blood. The V gene is TRBV9, the J gene TRBJ2-3; tentative D call: TRBD2 (6 bases). The origin of this receptor is a woman in her thirties with Graves' ophthalmopathy. CDR3 DNA: TGTGCCAGCAGCGTGTCTGGGCGGGGAGAAGATACGCAGTATTTT. This sequence encodes CASSVSGRGEDTQYF.